This TCR beta chain emerged from a study of T cell responses to AZD1222 COVID-19 vaccine. The germline V gene has CDR1 SGHNT and CDR2 YYREEE (reference sequence). Losses at the gene ends were 0 bases for V and 2 bases for J; bases not matched to a gene: 8. The CDR3 is 18 amino acids. Clones were read by immunoSEQ multiplex PCR, and TCRdb kept only the in-frame ones, dropping some. The sample holds about 110,000 clones; approximately 94% are singletons and the top ten take about 3%. Here the sequenced sample was peripheral blood, taken 28 days after the second AZD1222 dose. The source is an adult who received the AZD1222 COVID-19 vaccine. This rearrangement joins TRBV5-4 to TRBJ2-3; 11 bases match TRBD2. The CDR3 reads CASSLGASGGLFTDTQYF. The CDR3 DNA reads TGTGCCAGCAGCTTGGGTGCTAGCGGGGGGCTCTTCACAGATACGCAGTATTTT. The complete variable domain, with remaining parts taken from reference TRBV5-4 and TRBJ2-3, reads ETGVTQSPTHLIKTRGQQVTLRCSSQSGHNTVSWYQQALGQGPQFIFQYYREEENGRGNFPPRFSGLQFPNYSSELNVNALELDDSALYLCASSLGASGGLFTDTQYFGPGTRLTVL.